A single TCR beta chain is shown here with its context. Its antigen is not identified. This record comes from a study of blood T cells in healthy people across ages. Whole-study results and caveats: Observed TCR beta diversity per million T cells went down as age went up. This fall followed a roughly linear course with age. Investigators viewed diversity estimates from one million T cells as underestimates, the study reported.

PBMCs were isolated at a quantity of at least 7 million per sample. CDR3 size: 11 residues. Trimming left V 3 bases short and J 9 bases short, with 9 bases between. Germline V gene data show CDR1 as SGHRS and CDR2 as YFSETQ. Then a second PCR, running roughly 7 to 11 cycles, was carried out with a sample-barcoded 5' primer and a J-beta primer mix. Each sample provided no less than 3 million CDR3-containing paired-end reads. TCRdb ran MiXCR on the 5' RACE reads and lists one entry per CDR3 protein. Here the sample spans about 1,800,000 distinct CDR3 sequences, 28% being singletons. V usage is TRBV5-1 and J usage is TRBJ1-2; D is uncertain. The sequenced sample consisted of blood. The origin of this receptor is a woman in her 30s in good health. The chain's CDR3 is CASSWAGSYTF. The CDR3 DNA is TGCGCCAGCAGCTGGGCCGGGAGCTACACCTTC.